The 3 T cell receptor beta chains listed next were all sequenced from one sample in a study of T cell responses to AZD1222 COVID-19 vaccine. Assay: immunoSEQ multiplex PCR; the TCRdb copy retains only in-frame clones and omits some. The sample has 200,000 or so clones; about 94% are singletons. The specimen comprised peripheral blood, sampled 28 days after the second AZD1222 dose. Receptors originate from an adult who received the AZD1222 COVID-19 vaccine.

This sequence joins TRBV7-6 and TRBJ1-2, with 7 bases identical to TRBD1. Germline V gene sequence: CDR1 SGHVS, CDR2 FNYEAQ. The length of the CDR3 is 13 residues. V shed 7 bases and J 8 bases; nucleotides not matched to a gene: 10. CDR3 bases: TGTGCCAGCACCCGGGACAGCGTGGAAGGCTACACCTTC. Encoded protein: CASTRDSVEGYTF.

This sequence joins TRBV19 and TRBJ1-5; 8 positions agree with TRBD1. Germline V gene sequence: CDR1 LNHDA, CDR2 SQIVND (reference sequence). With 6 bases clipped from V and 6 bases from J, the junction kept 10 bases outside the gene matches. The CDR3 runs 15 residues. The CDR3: CASSLRQGSGQPQHF. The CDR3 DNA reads TGTGCCAGTAGCCTCAGACAGGGGTCCGGTCAGCCCCAGCATTTT.

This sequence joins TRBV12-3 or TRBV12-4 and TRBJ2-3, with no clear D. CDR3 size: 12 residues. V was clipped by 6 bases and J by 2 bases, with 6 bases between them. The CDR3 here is CASSPTTDTQYF. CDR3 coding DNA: TGTGCCAGCAGCCCTACCACAGATACGCAGTATTTT.